This T cell receptor beta chain was profiled in a study of blood T cell repertoires in COVID-19. Study details: PBMCs, B-cell-depleted T cells, or T cells provided the cDNA or gDNA that made up the material.

This clone has a count of ten or more. CDR3 length: 14 amino acids. Germline-derived CDR1 and CDR2 are KGHSH and LQKENI. Trimming stripped 2 bases from V and 0 bases from J, with 6 bases between. As originally analysed: Cell counts per sample came from amplifying reference gene primers. The repertoire was sequenced with immunoSEQ multiplex PCR; TCRdb's copy has only in-frame clones and lacks some. The D gene and trimming were derived from the DNA, and the V and J assignments and clone size from that table. The sample contains roughly 110,000 clones, around 75% of which appear only once. The clonotype comes from a human donor with acute or convalescent COVID-19. The donor label of this sample is uncertain. The sequenced sample was peripheral blood. The chain recombines TRBV18 with TRBJ2-3; D is uncertain. The CDR3 nucleotides read TGTGCCAGCTCACCAACGGTCAGCACAGATACGCAGTATTTT. Translation: CASSPTVSTDTQYF.